Listed below are T cell receptor beta chains from one sample, sequenced in a study of cytomegalovirus exposure and HLA in healthy donors. Method: immunoSEQ multiplex PCR; TCRdb's copy keeps in-frame clones and lacks some. The sample yields roughly 150,000 clones, about four fifths seen once. Sequenced: PBMCs. The source is a male donor in good health and CMV-seropositive. Each CDR3 is given with its conserved first and last residue. A D gene is named only where the DNA matches it firmly. The listing skips clone size in some rows; elsewhere it reads once, few, many or a size class.

TRBV19,-,-,TRBJ2-7,TGTGCCAGTAGTATAGGCAGCTCCTACGAGCAGTACTTC,CASSIGSSYEQYF
TRBV5-6,-,-,TRBJ2-2,TGTGCCAGCAGCTTTAGGCGGGACAGTGGGACTCTCACCGGGGAGCTGTTTTTT,CASSFRRDSGTLTGELFF
TRBV6-5,once,TRBD1,TRBJ1-2,TGTGCCAGCAGCCGCGGACAGGGGGAAGGGGGCTACACCTTC,CASSRGQGEGGYTF
TRBV5-6,-,TRBD1,TRBJ1-4,TGTGCCAGCAGGTACAGGGGGCCAACTAATGAAAAACTGTTTTTT,CASRYRGPTNEKLFF
TRBV27,-,TRBD1,TRBJ2-7,TGTGCCAGCACCCCGACAGGGGGAGTCTACGAGCAGTACTTC,CASTPTGGVYEQYF
TRBV7-2,-,-,TRBJ1-4,TGTGCCAGCAGCTTAGCGCCGGGGGGCTCCAATGAAAAACTGTTTTTT,CASSLAPGGSNEKLFF
TRBV10-3,-,-,TRBJ1-1,TGTGCCATCAGGCATCCAAGCTCCGGCACTGAAGCTTTCTTT,CAIRHPSSGTEAFF
TRBV10-2,-,TRBD1,TRBJ2-1,TGCGCCAGCAGTAGGAGGGACAGGTACAATGAGCAGTTCTTC,CASSRRDRYNEQFF
TRBV2,-,-,TRBJ1-1,TGTGCCAGCAGTGAAGGCAGGGTGGATTTTGGGGCTGAAGCTTTCTTT,CASSEGRVDFGAEAFF
TRBV28,-,-,TRBJ1-5,TGTGCCAGCAGTTTGGAGGGTCCCTCAGGGCAGCCCCAGCATTTT,CASSLEGPSGQPQHF
TRBV19,-,TRBD1,TRBJ2-1,TGTGCCAGTAGTATTTGGGGACAGGGTATATATGAGCAGTTCTTC,CASSIWGQGIYEQFF
TRBV7-7,-,TRBD2,TRBJ2-1,TGTGCCAGCAGCTCGGGACTAGACACTGAGCAGTTCTTC,CASSSGLDTEQFF
TRBV6-6,few,-,TRBJ2-2,TGTGCCAGCAGTTACACTCACCCGAGGGTTCCCGGGGAGCTGTTTTTT,CASSYTHPRVPGELFF
TRBV30,-,-,TRBJ1-5,TGTGCCTGGAGAACAGGGAATCAGCCCCAGCATTTT,CAWRTGNQPQHF
TRBV7-6,-,-,TRBJ1-4,TGTGCCAGCAGCTCCGTGGGGGGGACAACGGAAAAACTGTTTTTT,CASSSVGGTTEKLFF
TRBV4-3,-,-,TRBJ2-3,TGCGCCAGCAGCCAACAGAGGAGAGATACGCAGTATTTT,CASSQQRRDTQYF
TRBV7-8,-,-,TRBJ1-1,TGTGCCAGCAGCTTAACAGGGCTTGAAGCTTTCTTT,CASSLTGLEAFF
TRBV30,-,-,TRBJ1-3,TGTGCCTGGAGCTTCGGGGGGTTTTCTGGAAACACCATATATTTT,CAWSFGGFSGNTIYF
TRBV19,-,-,TRBJ1-5,TGTGCCAGTAGTATAAGGGGCAGCAATCAGCCCCAGCATTTT,CASSIRGSNQPQHF
TRBV29-1,few,-,TRBJ1-4,TGCAGCGTTGTCGATGAAAAACTGTTTTTT,CSVVDEKLFF
TRBV19,-,TRBD2,TRBJ2-1,TGTGCCAGTATGGGAGCGGGGCAGTCCTACAATGAGCAGTTCTTC,CASMGAGQSYNEQFF
TRBV7-8,-,-,TRBJ2-1,TGTGCCAGCAGCTTAGCCGGCAGGGATGGAAATGAGCAGTTCTTC,CASSLAGRDGNEQFF
TRBV5-1,-,-,TRBJ2-2,TGCGCCAGCAGCCTCGGACAGATAGCGGGGGAGCTGTTTTTT,CASSLGQIAGELFF
TRBV5-1,few,TRBD2,TRBJ2-1,TGCGCCAGCAGCTTGGGGGGACTAGCGGGAGGGGCTGGCAATGAGCAGTTCTTC,CASSLGGLAGGAGNEQFF
TRBV4-3,-,TRBD2,TRBJ2-1,TGCGCCAGCAGCCAAGGGGTCGGGAGGGATGAGCAGTTCTTC,CASSQGVGRDEQFF
TRBV18,-,TRBD1,TRBJ1-1,TGTGCCAGCTCTGTATCCTCTTTAGGCAGGGGGCCGCGCACTGAAGCTTTCTTT,CASSVSSLGRGPRTEAFF
TRBV19,-,-,TRBJ2-1,TGTGCCAGTACCCCCCGAGGAGGGTCCTACAATGAGCAGTTCTTC,CASTPRGGSYNEQFF
TRBV9,-,TRBD1,TRBJ1-1,TGTGCCAGCAGCGCCATTAGGGGGCTGAACACTGAAGCTTTCTTT,CASSAIRGLNTEAFF
TRBV19,few,-,TRBJ2-3,TGTGCCAGTAGTATAGGAGGGAAGGGAACAGATACGCAGTATTTT,CASSIGGKGTDTQYF
TRBV28,-,-,TRBJ1-1,TGTGCCAGCAGACTGATGAACACTGAAGCTTTCTTT,CASRLMNTEAFF
TRBV5-1,-,TRBD1,TRBJ2-3,TGCGCCAGCAGCAAAACGTACGGGACAGGGCCGGGAGACACAGATACGCAGTATTTT,CASSKTYGTGPGDTDTQYF
TRBV6-6,-,TRBD1,TRBJ1-3,TGTGCCAGCAGGACGTCAGGGGGCCTTGGAAACACCATATATTTT,CASRTSGGLGNTIYF
TRBV30,-,-,TRBJ1-5,TGTGCCTGGAGTAGTAGCGGGAATCAGCCCCAGCATTTT,CAWSSSGNQPQHF
TRBV5-4,-,TRBD2,TRBJ2-3,TGTGCCAGCAGTCCGGCTAGCGGGATAACAGATACGCAGTATTTT,CASSPASGITDTQYF
TRBV7-6,-,TRBD1,TRBJ1-2,TGTGCCAGCAGCTTGGGACAGGGGGTTGGTGGCTACACCTTC,CASSLGQGVGGYTF
TRBV11-3,-,-,TRBJ2-7,TGTGCCAGCAGCTTAGTTAGCGACGAGCAGTACTTC,CASSLVSDEQYF
TRBV11-2,-,-,TRBJ2-6,TGTGCCAGCACCTTATTAGAGTGGAACTCTGGGGCCAACGGCCTGACTTTC,CASTLLEWNSGANGLTF
TRBV30,-,TRBD2,TRBJ2-1,TGTGCCTGGCGCGGTCTAGCGGGAGAAGTCAATGAGCAGTTCTTC,CAWRGLAGEVNEQFF
TRBV27,-,TRBD1,TRBJ2-1,TGTGCCAGCAGCCGGGACAGGGGAGGAGAAAAGCAGTTCTTC,CASSRDRGGEKQFF
TRBV11-2,-,TRBD1,TRBJ1-1,TGTGCCAGCAGCTCGATCCCGGGACAGGGAACCGAGAACACTGAAGCTTTCTTT,CASSSIPGQGTENTEAFF
TRBV9,few,-,TRBJ1-3,TGTGCCAGCAGCGTAGTTGGGCGTAGCTCTGGAAACACCATATATTTT,CASSVVGRSSGNTIYF
TRBV6-5,-,-,TRBJ1-5,TGTGCCAGCGCGTCGCTCACGGGTCAGCCCCAGCATTTT,CASASLTGQPQHF
TRBV25-1,-,-,TRBJ1-2,TGTGCCAGCAGTGATGGGGAGGGCTATGGCTACACCTTC,CASSDGEGYGYTF
TRBV9,-,TRBD1,TRBJ2-5,TGTGCCAGCAGTGGCCTGACAGGGTATCAAGAGACCCAGTACTTC,CASSGLTGYQETQYF
TRBV6-4,-,-,TRBJ2-1,TGTGCCAGCAGTCTTCCGGGACTGGTCTACAATGAGCAGTTCTTC,CASSLPGLVYNEQFF
TRBV28,-,TRBD2,TRBJ2-1,TGTGCCAGCAACCTCGGACTAGCGGGAGGAGATGAGCAGTTCTTC,CASNLGLAGGDEQFF
TRBV28,-,-,TRBJ1-4,TGTGCCAGCACCCTATCGGGGGGGGCAGGGGAAAAACTGTTTTTT,CASTLSGGAGEKLFF
TRBV2,once,-,TRBJ2-5,TGTGCCAGCAGTTACAGGGTTGGGATGGAGACCCAGTACTTC,CASSYRVGMETQYF
TRBV30,-,-,TRBJ2-1,TGTGCCTGGAGTGTACTCGACTTACCCCGCTCCTACAATGAGCAGTTCTTC,CAWSVLDLPRSYNEQFF
TRBV14,-,-,TRBJ1-3,TGTGCCAGCAGCCAAGTCAAGTACACCTCTGGAAACACCATATATTTT,CASSQVKYTSGNTIYF
TRBV4-3,-,-,TRBJ2-1,TGCGCCAGCAGCCAAGATCCAAGCGGAGGGATAAATGAGCAGTTCTTC,CASSQDPSGGINEQFF
TRBV30,-,-,TRBJ1-4,TGTGTCGTGGGAGCACCTAATGAAAAACTGTTTTTT,CVVGAPNEKLFF
TRBV6-1,-,-,TRBJ2-4,TGTGCCAGCAGTGCCCTTCCGGGATTCAATGCGGTGAACAGTCAGTACTTC,CASSALPGFNAVNSQYF
TRBV2,-,-,TRBJ1-4,TGTGCCAGCAGGGACAGCGGACTTGCAACTAATGAAAAACTGTTTTTT,CASRDSGLATNEKLFF
TRBV19,many,TRBD1,TRBJ1-1,TGTGCCAGTAGTACCTCGACAGGGGGCGCGATCAACACTGAAGCTTTCTTT,CASSTSTGGAINTEAFF